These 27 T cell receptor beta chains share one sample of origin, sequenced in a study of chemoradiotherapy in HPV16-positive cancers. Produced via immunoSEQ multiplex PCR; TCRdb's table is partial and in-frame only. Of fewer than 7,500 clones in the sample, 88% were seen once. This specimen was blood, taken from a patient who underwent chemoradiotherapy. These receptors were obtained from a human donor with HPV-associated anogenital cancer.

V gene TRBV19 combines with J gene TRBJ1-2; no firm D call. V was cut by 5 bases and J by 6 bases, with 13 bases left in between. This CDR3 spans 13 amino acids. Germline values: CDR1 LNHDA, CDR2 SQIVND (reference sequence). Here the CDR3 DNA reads TGTGCCAGTAGTCAAGGGATTTGGGATGGCTACACCTTC. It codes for CASSQGIWDGYTF.

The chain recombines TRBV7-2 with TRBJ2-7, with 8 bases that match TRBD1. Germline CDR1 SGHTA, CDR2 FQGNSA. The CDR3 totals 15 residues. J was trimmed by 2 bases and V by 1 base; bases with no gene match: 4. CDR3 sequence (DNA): TGTGCCAGCAGCTTAGTATCGGGACAGGCCTACGAGCAGTACTTC. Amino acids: CASSLVSGQAYEQYF.

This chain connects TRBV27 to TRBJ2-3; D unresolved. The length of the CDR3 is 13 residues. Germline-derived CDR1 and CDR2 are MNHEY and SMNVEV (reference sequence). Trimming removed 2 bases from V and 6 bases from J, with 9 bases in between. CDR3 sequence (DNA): TGTGCCAGCAGTTTACTCGGCCGGGATACGCAGTATTTT. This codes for CASSLLGRDTQYF.

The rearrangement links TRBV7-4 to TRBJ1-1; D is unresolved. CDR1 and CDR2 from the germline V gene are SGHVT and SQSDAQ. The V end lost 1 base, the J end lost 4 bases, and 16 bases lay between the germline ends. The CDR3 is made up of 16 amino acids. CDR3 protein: CASSLVTWVWRTEAFF. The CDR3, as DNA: TGTGCCAGCAGCTTAGTAACGTGGGTCTGGCGCACTGAAGCTTTCTTT.

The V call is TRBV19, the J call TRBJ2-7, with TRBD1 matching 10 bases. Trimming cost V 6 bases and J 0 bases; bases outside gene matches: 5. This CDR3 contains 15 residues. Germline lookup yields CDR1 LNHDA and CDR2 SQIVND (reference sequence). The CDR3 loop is CASSRDRGHSYEQYF. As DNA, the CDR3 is TGTGCCAGTAGCCGGGACAGGGGCCACTCCTACGAGCAGTACTTC.

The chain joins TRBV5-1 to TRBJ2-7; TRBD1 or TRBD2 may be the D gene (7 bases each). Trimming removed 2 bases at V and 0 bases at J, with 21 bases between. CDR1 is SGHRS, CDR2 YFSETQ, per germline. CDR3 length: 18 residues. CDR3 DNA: TGCGCCAGCAGCTTAAATGCAGGGGGGGGCCAAAGCTCCTACGAGCAGTACTTC. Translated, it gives CASSLNAGGGQSSYEQYF.

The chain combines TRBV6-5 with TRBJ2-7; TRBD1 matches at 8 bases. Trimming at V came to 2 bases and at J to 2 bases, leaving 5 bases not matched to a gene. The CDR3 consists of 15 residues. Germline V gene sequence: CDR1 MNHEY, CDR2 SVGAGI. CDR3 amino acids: CASSYQPGGPYEQYF. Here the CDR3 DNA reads TGTGCCAGCAGTTACCAGCCAGGGGGCCCCTACGAGCAGTACTTC.

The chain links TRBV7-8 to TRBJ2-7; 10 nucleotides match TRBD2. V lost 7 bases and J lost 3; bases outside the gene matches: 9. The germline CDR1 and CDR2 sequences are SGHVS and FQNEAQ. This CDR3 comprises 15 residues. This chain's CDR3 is CASTLTSGTLYEQYF. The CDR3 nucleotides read TGTGCCAGCACCCTAACTAGCGGGACTCTCTACGAGCAGTACTTC.

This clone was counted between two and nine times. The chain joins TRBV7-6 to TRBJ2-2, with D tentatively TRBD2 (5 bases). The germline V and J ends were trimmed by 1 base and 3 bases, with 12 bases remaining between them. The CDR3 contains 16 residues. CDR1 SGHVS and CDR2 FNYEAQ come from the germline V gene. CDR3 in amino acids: CASSLVLAPYTGELFF. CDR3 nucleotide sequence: TGTGCCAGCAGCTTAGTTTTAGCGCCCTACACCGGGGAGCTGTTTTTT.

This chain's CDR3 is CASSLGWTSGRLSRWNEQFF. As DNA, the CDR3 is TGTGCCAGCAGCTTAGGTTGGACTAGCGGGAGATTGTCACGATGGAATGAGCAGTTCTTC. The chain links TRBV7-8 to TRBJ2-1, with TRBD2 identical over 13 bases. The CDR3 length is 20 residues. The V and J ends lost 1 base and 7 bases, in that order; junction bases with no gene match: 16. Germline V gene lookup returns CDR1 SGHVS and CDR2 FQNEAQ. Using reference TRBV7-8 and TRBJ2-1 for the parts outside the CDR3, the full variable domain is GAGVSQSPRYKVAKRGQDVALRCDPISGHVSLFWYQQALGQGPEFLTYFQNEAQLDKSGLPSDRFFAERPEGSVSTLKIQRTQQEDSAVYLCASSLGWTSGRLSRWNEQFFGPGTRLTVL.

The CDR3 region has the DNA TGTGCCAGCAGCTTAGGGGGACGGAGGGGAAACACCATATATTTT. Its protein product is CASSLGGRRGNTIYF. The chain carries TRBV13 and TRBJ1-3; tentatively, D is TRBD1 (5 bases). Germline loops: CDR1 PRHDT, CDR2 FYEKMQ (reference sequence). The V end was cut by 0 bases, the J end by 4 bases, with 10 bases between. The CDR3 consists of 15 residues.

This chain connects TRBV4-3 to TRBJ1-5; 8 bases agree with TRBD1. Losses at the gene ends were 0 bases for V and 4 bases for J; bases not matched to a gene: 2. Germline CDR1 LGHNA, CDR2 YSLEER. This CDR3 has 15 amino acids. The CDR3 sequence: CASSQDRTGNQPQHF. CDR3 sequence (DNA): TGCGCCAGCAGCCAAGACAGGACAGGGAATCAGCCCCAGCATTTT.

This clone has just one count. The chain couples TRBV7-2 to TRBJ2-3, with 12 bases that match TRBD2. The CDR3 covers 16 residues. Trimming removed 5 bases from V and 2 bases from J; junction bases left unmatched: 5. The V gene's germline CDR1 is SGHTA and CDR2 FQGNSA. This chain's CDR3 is CASSPRTSGDTDTQYF. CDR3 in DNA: TGTGCCAGCAGCCCTCGGACTAGCGGGGACACAGATACGCAGTATTTT.

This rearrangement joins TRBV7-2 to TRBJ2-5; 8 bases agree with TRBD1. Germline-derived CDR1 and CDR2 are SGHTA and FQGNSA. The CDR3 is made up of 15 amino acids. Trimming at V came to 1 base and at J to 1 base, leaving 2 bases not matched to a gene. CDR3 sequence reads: CASSLGGQGQETQYF. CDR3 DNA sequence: TGTGCCAGCAGCTTAGGCGGACAGGGCCAAGAGACCCAGTACTTC.

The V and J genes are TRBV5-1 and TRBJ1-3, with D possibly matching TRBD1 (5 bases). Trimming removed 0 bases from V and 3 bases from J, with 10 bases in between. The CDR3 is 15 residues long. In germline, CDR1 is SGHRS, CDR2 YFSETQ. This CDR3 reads CASSLDGDVGNTIYF. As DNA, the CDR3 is TGCGCCAGCAGCTTGGATGGGGACGTTGGAAACACCATATATTTT. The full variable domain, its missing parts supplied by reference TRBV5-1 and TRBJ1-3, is KAGVTQTPRYLIKTRGQQVTLSCSPISGHRSVSWYQQTPGQGLQFLFEYFSETQRNKGNFPGRFSGRQFSNSRSEMNVSTLELGDSALYLCASSLDGDVGNTIYFGEGSWLTVV.

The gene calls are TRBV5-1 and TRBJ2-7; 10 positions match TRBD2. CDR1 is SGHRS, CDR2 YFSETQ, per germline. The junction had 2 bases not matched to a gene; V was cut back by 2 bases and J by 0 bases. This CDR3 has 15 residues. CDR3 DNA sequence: TGCGCCAGCAGCTTCTCTAGCGGGAGCTCCTACGAGCAGTACTTC. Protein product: CASSFSSGSSYEQYF.

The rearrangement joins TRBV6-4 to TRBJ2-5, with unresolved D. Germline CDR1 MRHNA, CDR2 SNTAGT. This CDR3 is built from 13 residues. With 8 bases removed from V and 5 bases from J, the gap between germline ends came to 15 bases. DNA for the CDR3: TGTGCCAGCTCGAGAGGTTATGGGGAGACCCAGTACTTC. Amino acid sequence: CASSRGYGETQYF.

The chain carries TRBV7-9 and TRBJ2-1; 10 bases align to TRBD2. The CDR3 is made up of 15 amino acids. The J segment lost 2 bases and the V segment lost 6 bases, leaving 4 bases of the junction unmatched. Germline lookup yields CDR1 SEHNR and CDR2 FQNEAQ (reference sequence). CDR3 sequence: CASSPSGSPYNEQFF. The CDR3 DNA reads TGTGCCAGCAGTCCTAGCGGGAGTCCCTACAATGAGCAGTTCTTC.

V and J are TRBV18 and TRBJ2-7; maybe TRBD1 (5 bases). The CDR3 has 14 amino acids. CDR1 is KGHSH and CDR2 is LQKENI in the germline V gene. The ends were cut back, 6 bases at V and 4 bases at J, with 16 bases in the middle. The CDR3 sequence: CASSPQGLEYEQYF. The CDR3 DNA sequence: TGTGCCAGCTCCCCCCAGGGATTAGAGTACGAGCAGTACTTC.

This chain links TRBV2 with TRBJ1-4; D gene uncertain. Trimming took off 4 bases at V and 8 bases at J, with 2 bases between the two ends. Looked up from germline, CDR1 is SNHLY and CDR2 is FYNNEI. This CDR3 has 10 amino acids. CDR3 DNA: TGTGCCAGCAGTGTGGAAAAACTGTTTTTT. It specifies CASSVEKLFF.

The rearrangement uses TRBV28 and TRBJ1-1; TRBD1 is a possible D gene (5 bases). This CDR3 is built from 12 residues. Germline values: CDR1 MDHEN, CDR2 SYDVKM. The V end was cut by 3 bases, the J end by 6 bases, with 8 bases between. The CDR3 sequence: CASSLWGAEAFF. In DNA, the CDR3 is TGTGCCAGCAGTTTGTGGGGGGCTGAAGCTTTCTTT.

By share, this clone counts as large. This CDR3 is CASSITSGGIYEQYF. In DNA form, the CDR3 reads TGTGCCAGTAGTATCACTAGCGGGGGAATTTACGAGCAGTACTTC. This chain uses TRBV19 with TRBJ2-7, with TRBD2 matching over 11 bases. Germline CDR1 and CDR2: LNHDA and SQIVND (reference sequence). The CDR3 runs 15 residues. With 3 bases clipped from V and 4 bases from J, the junction kept 5 bases outside the gene matches.

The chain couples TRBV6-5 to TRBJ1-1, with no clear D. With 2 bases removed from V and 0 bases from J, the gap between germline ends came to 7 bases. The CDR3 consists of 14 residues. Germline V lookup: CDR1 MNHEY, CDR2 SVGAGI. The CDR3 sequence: CASSYAFMNTEAFF. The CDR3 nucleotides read TGTGCCAGCAGTTACGCATTTATGAACACTGAAGCTTTCTTT.

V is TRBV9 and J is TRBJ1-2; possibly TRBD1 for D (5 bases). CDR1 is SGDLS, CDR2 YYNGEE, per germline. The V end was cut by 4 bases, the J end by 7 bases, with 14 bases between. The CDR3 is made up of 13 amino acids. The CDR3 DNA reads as TGTGCCAGCAGCCGGGGCCGCGTCGGTGGCTACACCTTC. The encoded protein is CASSRGRVGGYTF.

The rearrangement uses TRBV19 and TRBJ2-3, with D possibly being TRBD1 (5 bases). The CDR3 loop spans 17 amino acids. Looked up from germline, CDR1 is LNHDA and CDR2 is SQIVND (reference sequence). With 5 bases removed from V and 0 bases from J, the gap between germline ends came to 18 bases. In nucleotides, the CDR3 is TGTGCCAGTAGTCAGAGACTCAGGGTCCCTAGCACAGATACGCAGTATTTT. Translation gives CASSQRLRVPSTDTQYF.

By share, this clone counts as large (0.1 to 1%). The CDR3 region is CATLGGRGELFF. CDR3 in DNA: TGTGCCACCCTTGGGGGGCGCGGGGAGCTGTTTTTT. The rearrangement joins TRBV19 to TRBJ2-2, with D perhaps assigned TRBD1 or TRBD2 (6 bases each). CDR3 length equals 12 residues. V gave up 10 bases and J gave up 7 bases, with 13 bases separating them. CDR1 and CDR2 (germline): LNHDA, SQIVND (reference sequence).

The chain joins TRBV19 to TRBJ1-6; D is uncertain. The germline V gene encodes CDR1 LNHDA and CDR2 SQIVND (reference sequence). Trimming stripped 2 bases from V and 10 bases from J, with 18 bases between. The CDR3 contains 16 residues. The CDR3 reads CASSISGSGRGSPLHF. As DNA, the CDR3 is TGTGCCAGTAGTATATCGGGGTCAGGACGTGGATCACCCCTCCACTTT.